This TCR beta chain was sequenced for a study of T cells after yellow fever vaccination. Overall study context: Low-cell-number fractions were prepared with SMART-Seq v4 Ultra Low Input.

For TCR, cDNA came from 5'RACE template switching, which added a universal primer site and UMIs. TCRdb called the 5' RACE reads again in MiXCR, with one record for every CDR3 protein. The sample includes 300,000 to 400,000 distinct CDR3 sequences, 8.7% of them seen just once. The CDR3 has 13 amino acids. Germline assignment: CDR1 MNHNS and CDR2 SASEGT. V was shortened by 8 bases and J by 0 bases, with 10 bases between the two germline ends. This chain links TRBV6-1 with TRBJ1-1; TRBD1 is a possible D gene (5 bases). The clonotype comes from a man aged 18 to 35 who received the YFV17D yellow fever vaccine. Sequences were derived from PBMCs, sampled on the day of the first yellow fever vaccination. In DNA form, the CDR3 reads TGTGCCAGCGGTGCAGGGATGAACACTGAAGCTTTCTTT. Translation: CASGAGMNTEAFF.